This T cell receptor (beta chain) was profiled in a study of blood T cell repertoires in COVID-19. Study-level background: The origin of the acute and convalescent COVID-19 samples was the United States, Italy and Spain.

Trimming cost V 1 base and J 4 bases; bases outside gene matches: 9. There are 17 residues in the CDR3. CDR1 and CDR2 (germline): SGHDT, YYEEEE. In the authors' methods: Nucleated cell counts were estimated from reference gene primer amplification. The repertoire was sequenced with immunoSEQ multiplex PCR; TCRdb's copy has only in-frame clones and lacks some. Clone size and the V and J calls come from that table; the DNA yielded D and trimming. The sample consists of approximately 240,000 clones, around four fifths of them appearing once. The J gene is TRBJ2-3, the V gene TRBV5-6; 10 bases are a match to TRBD2. The TCR was taken from a woman between 35 and 50 years old with active or convalescent COVID-19. The sequencing input was peripheral blood. The DNA of the CDR3 is TGTGCCAGCAGCTTGACTTTTCAGCGGGGGGGTCCAGATACGCAGTATTTT. Translating it yields CASSLTFQRGGPDTQYF.